This TCR beta chain was obtained from a study of blood T cell repertoires in COVID-19. Trimming took off 0 bases at V and 7 bases at J, with 11 bases between the two ends. This CDR3 has 15 amino acids. This clone was picked up one time. In the study's own analysis: Quantification of nucleated cells was approximated via reference gene primer amplification. Generated by immunoSEQ multiplex PCR, the TCRdb table keeps only in-frame clones and is missing some. That table furnishes V, J and clone size, whereas the DNA furnished D and trimming. In the table there are roughly 190,000 clones, approximately 90% of which are singletons.

This TCR was recovered from a man aged 25 to 45 with acute or convalescent COVID-19. The J gene is TRBJ1-6, the V gene TRBV5-7; possibly TRBD1 for D (5 bases). TRBV5-7 is recorded as an ORF, its role being uncertain. Sequencing used peripheral blood. CDR3: CASSLDRTRNSPLHF. The CDR3 DNA is TGTGCCAGCAGCTTGGACAGGACAAGGAATTCACCCCTCCACTTT.